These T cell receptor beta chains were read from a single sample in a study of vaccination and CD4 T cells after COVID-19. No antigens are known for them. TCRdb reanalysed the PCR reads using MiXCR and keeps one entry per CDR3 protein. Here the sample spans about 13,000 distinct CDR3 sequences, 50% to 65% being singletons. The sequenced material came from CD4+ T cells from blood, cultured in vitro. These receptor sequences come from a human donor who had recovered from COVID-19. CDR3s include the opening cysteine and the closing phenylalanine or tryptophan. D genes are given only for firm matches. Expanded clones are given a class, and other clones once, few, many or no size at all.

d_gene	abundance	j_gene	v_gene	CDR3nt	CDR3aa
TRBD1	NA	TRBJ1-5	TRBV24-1	TGTGCCACCAGTGACCCTGGACAGGTTAATCAGCCCCAGCATTTT	CATSDPGQVNQPQHF
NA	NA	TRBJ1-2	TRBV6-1	TGTGCCACCCAGGAATTTAACTGTGGCTACACCTTC	CATQEFNCGYTF
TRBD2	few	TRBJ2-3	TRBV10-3	TGTGCCATCAGTGATCGGCGGGAGAGTGCAGATACGCAGTATTTT	CAISDRRESADTQYF
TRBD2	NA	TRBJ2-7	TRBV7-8	TGTGCCAGCAGCCCACTAGCGGGAGTTAACGAGCAGTACTTC	CASSPLAGVNEQYF
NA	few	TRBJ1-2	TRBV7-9	TGTGCCAGCAGCCCCCGGGCGGGAAATGGCTACACCTTC	CASSPRAGNGYTF
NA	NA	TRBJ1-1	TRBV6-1	TGTGCCAGCAGTGTCCTCGGGATGAACACTGAAGCTTTGTTT	CASSVLGMNTEALF
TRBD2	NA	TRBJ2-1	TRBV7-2	TGTGCCAGCAGCCCCCGTGGGACTAGCGGTTTGGATGAGCAGTTCTTC	CASSPRGTSGLDEQFF
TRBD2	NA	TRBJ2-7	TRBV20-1	TGCAGTGCATTGTCTAGCGGACGCATATCGGGCTACGAGCAGTACTTC	CSALSSGRISGYEQYF
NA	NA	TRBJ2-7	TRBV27	TGTGCCAGCAGTCAAAGGACAAACTCCTACGAGCAGTACTTC	CASSQRTNSYEQYF
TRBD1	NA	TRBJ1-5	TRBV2	TGTGCCAGCATACAAAACCGGGACAGGGGTAAACAGCCCCAGCATTTT	CASIQNRDRGKQPQHF
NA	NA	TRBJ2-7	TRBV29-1	TGCAGCGGCCAGGACGGGAACTACGAGCAGTACTTC	CSGQDGNYEQYF
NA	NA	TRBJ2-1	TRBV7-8	TGTGCCAGCAGCTTCATGACGGAGGGCAGGCAGTTCTTC	CASSFMTEGRQFF
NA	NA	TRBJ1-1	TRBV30	TGTGCCTGGACCCAGGGTAACACTGAAGCTTTCTTT	CAWTQGNTEAFF
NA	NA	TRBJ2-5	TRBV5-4	TGTGCCAGCAGCTTGGGGGACCGCAAAGAGACCCAGTACTTC	CASSLGDRKETQYF
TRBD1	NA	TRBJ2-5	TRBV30	TGTGCCTGGAGTAGAGGACAGGGGCTTTATGAGACCCAGTACTTC	CAWSRGQGLYETQYF
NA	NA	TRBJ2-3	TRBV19	TGTGCCAGTAGCCTATCCGGGCCCGGGAAGGGCACAGATACGCAGTATTTT	CASSLSGPGKGTDTQYF
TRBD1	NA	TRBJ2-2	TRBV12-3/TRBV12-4	TGTGCCAGCAGTCCCCGGACAGGGGGCCAAACCGGGGAGCTGTTTTTT	CASSPRTGGQTGELFF
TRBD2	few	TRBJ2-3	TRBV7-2	TGTGCCAGCAGCTTGGGACTAGCCGGAACAGATACGCAGTATTTT	CASSLGLAGTDTQYF